The T cell receptor beta chain described here comes from a study of T cell changes during pregnancy in multiple sclerosis. The table came from immunoSEQ multiplex PCR; TCRdb's copy has only in-frame clones and leaves some out. The sample includes 90,000 to 130,000 clones, 80% to 95% seen only once; the top ten take approximately 1.5%. Trimming cost V 1 base and J 8 bases, with 14 bases left between them. Germline V lookup: CDR1 SGHDN, CDR2 FVKESK. This CDR3 comprises 14 residues. This receptor was taken from a female donor with multiple sclerosis, enrolled in a pregnancy study. V and J are TRBV14 and TRBJ1-2, with D tentatively TRBD1 (6 bases). The sample was peripheral blood, taken in the third trimester of pregnancy. CDR3 residues: CASSQAPGVGGYTF. The DNA for the CDR3 is TGTGCCAGCAGCCAAGCCCCAGGGGTCGGGGGCTACACCTTC.